This T cell receptor beta chain derives from a study of OX40 agonist ivuxolimab in advanced cancers. Study-level information: While on treatment, patients had intravenous ivuxolimab at 0.01 to 10 mg/kg every 2 weeks.

No patient had autoimmune disease or received systemic immunosuppression. TCRdb's table, derived via immunoSEQ multiplex PCR, lists solely in-frame clones and lacks some. The sample has several thousand clones; approximately 79% are singletons. Specimen: CD4+ or CD8+ T cells sorted from blood, collected in a trial of the OX40 agonist ivuxolimab. The sequence was collected from an adult with an advanced solid tumor such as melanoma, head and neck, liver or kidney cancer.

In DNA form, the CDR3 reads TGTGCCAGCAGTTACTTACTAGAGAACACCGGGGAGCTGTTTTTT. Its translation is CASSYLLENTGELFF. This chain joins TRBV6-5 and TRBJ2-2; maybe TRBD2 (5 bases). Germline CDR1 MNHEY, CDR2 SVGAGI. The CDR3 has 15 amino acids. V lost 1 base, J lost 1 base, and 7 bases lay in between.